Listed below are T cell receptor beta chains from one sample, sequenced in a study of PD-L1 blockade in urothelial cancer. Assay used: immunoSEQ multiplex PCR; TCRdb lists only in-frame clones, some missing. The table includes roughly 100,000 clones, 70% to 85% detected once. Sequenced material: PBMCs, taken around atezolizumab (anti-PD-L1) treatment. The receptors here all came from a man aged 50-59 years with urothelial cancer. CDR3s include the opening cysteine and the closing phenylalanine or tryptophan. Fields, in order: V gene, D gene, CDR3 length, clone size, J gene, CDR3 DNA, CDR3 protein. D genes are given only for firm matches. A clone size is listed for some rows: how often the clone was seen (once, few, many), or a class if it is expanded.

TRBV4-2	TRBD2	17	NA	TRBJ2-7	TGTGCCAGCAGCCAAGACGGTTCCGGGAGGCGGACCTACGAGCAGTACTTC	CASSQDGSGRRTYEQYF
TRBV5-4	TRBD1	13	NA	TRBJ1-2	TGTGCCAGCAGCGGACAGGCTAACTATGGCTACACCTTC	CASSGQANYGYTF
TRBV28	NA	15	NA	TRBJ2-4	TGTGCCAGCCGATCAGGGGTTCGAGCCAAAAACATTCAGTACTTC	CASRSGVRAKNIQYF
TRBV6-5	NA	15	NA	TRBJ1-3	TGTGCCAGCAGTCAGGGATTTAACTCTGGAAACACCATATATTTT	CASSQGFNSGNTIYF
TRBV5-4	TRBD2	18	NA	TRBJ2-7	TGTGCCAGCAGCGGCGGGACTAGCGGGAGAGCCGCCTTCTACGAGCAGTACTTC	CASSGGTSGRAAFYEQYF
TRBV5-1	NA	15	NA	TRBJ1-3	TGCGCCAGCAGCTTGGGGGCAGGTGCTGGAAACACCATATATTTT	CASSLGAGAGNTIYF
TRBV5-8	NA	12	NA	TRBJ1-2	TGTGCCAGCAGCTTCAGAACGAATGGCTACACCTTC	CASSFRTNGYTF
TRBV7-2	TRBD2	17	NA	TRBJ2-7	TGTGCCAGCAGCTTAGGGAGGAGGCGGGGGAGCTCCTACGAGCAGTACTTC	CASSLGRRRGSSYEQYF
TRBV11-2	TRBD1	13	NA	TRBJ2-7	TGTGCCAGCAGTTGGACAGGTGCCAGCGAGCAGTACTTC	CASSWTGASEQYF
TRBV5-1	NA	14	NA	TRBJ1-1	TGCGCCAGCAGCCTGACAGGCAGGAGCACTGAAGCTTTCTTT	CASSLTGRSTEAFF
TRBV7-2	NA	13	NA	TRBJ1-5	TGTGCCAGCAGCTTAGATGGCTTCCAGCCCCAGCATTTT	CASSLDGFQPQHF
TRBV7-6	TRBD2	15	NA	TRBJ2-1	TGTGCCAGCAGCTCTGAGCGGGAGAGGCACAATGAGCAGTTCTTC	CASSSERERHNEQFF
TRBV7-9	NA	14	few	TRBJ1-1	TGTGCCAGCAGCCCTGGATCTGGGAGGGACAAAGCTTTCTTT	CASSPGSGRDKAFF
TRBV5-1	NA	15	NA	TRBJ2-3	TGCGCCAGCAGCTTGTCTGGAGGTGGCACAGATACGCAGTATTTT	CASSLSGGGTDTQYF
TRBV19	TRBD1	14	few	TRBJ1-1	TGTGCCAGTAGTATTCCCGGGACAGGGGCTGAAGCTTTCTTT	CASSIPGTGAEAFF
TRBV10-1	NA	13	few	TRBJ1-1	TGCGCCAGCAAGAGAGGGACTAACACTGAAGCTTTCTTT	CASKRGTNTEAFF
TRBV9	NA	15	NA	TRBJ2-1	TGTGCCAGCAGCGTGAGCAGCGGCCGAGGGAGTGAGCAGTTCTTC	CASSVSSGRGSEQFF
TRBV10-3	NA	13	NA	TRBJ2-1	TGTGCCATCAGCCAACAGGATCGCAATGAGCAGTTCTTC	CAISQQDRNEQFF
TRBV27	NA	15	NA	TRBJ1-2	TGTGCCAGCAGTCCCCGTGCCGGGACATCTTATGGCTACACCTTC	CASSPRAGTSYGYTF
TRBV6-5	NA	16	few	TRBJ1-6	TGTGCCAGCAGTTACCGCGACAACATCGGATGGTCACCCCTCCACTTT	CASSYRDNIGWSPLHF
TRBV6-5	NA	13	NA	TRBJ1-6	TGTGCCAGCAGCGGTATACAGAATTCACCCCTCCACTTT	CASSGIQNSPLHF
TRBV6-1	TRBD1	13	NA	TRBJ1-2	TGTGCCAGCAGGACGACAGGGAGCGATGGCTACACCTTC	CASRTTGSDGYTF
TRBV7-8	NA	13	once	TRBJ2-5	TGTGCCAGCAGCTCAAACCTACAAGAGACCCAGTACTTC	CASSSNLQETQYF
TRBV5-6	TRBD2	13	NA	TRBJ2-7	TGTGCCAGCAGCCCGATAGCGGGGGGGGAGCAGTACTTC	CASSPIAGGEQYF
TRBV9	NA	14	NA	TRBJ2-4	TGTGCCAGCTCGAGATCAACCGGCAAAAACATTCAGTACTTC	CASSRSTGKNIQYF
TRBV2	NA	18	NA	TRBJ2-1	TGTGCCAGTGACCGGGGAGATCACGGGCCAAACCTTATCAATGAGCAGTTCTTC	CASDRGDHGPNLINEQFF
TRBV9	TRBD2	14	NA	TRBJ2-2	TGTGCCAGCAGCCCTAGCGGGGTCACCGGGGAGCTGTTTTTT	CASSPSGVTGELFF
TRBV7-8	TRBD2	14	NA	TRBJ2-7	TGTGCCAGCAGCTTTCTAGCGGAGTCCTACGAGCAGTACTTC	CASSFLAESYEQYF
TRBV2	NA	15	NA	TRBJ2-7	TGTGCCAACAGCGATCACAGAAACCACCCGTACGAGCAGTACTTC	CANSDHRNHPYEQYF
TRBV6-1	TRBD1	13	NA	TRBJ2-7	TGTGCCAGCAGTGAAAGGGACAGCTACGAGCAGTACTTC	CASSERDSYEQYF
TRBV5-1	NA	15	NA	TRBJ1-1	TGCGCCAGCAGCTTGGATGGGACAACAAACACTGAAGCTTTCTTT	CASSLDGTTNTEAFF
TRBV5-1	TRBD1	15	NA	TRBJ1-2	TGCGCCAGCAGCTTGGATCCGGGACAGGGGTTTGGCTACACCTTC	CASSLDPGQGFGYTF
TRBV18	NA	15	NA	TRBJ1-4	TGTGCCAGCTCACCCCCGGGCCTGACAGGAGAAAAACTGTTTTTT	CASSPPGLTGEKLFF
TRBV5-4	TRBD2	18	NA	TRBJ2-5	TGTGCCAGCAGCAAAGGACTAGCGGGTCCTGGCCGGGGAGAGACCCAGTACTTC	CASSKGLAGPGRGETQYF
TRBV10-3	TRBD1	12	few	TRBJ1-5	TGTGCCATTGGGGACAGGAATCAGCCCCAGCATTTT	CAIGDRNQPQHF
TRBV7-2	TRBD1	15	NA	TRBJ1-6	TGTGCCAGCAGCAAGGGGGCACAGGGGACTTCACCCCTCCACTTT	CASSKGAQGTSPLHF
TRBV30	TRBD1	13	NA	TRBJ1-5	TGTGCCTGGAAAGGACAGGGCGGGCAGCCCCAGCATTTT	CAWKGQGGQPQHF
TRBV5-1	NA	14	NA	TRBJ1-1	TGCGCCAGCAGCTTGGACTCCGTGAACACTGAAGCTTTCTTT	CASSLDSVNTEAFF
TRBV6-5	NA	13	NA	TRBJ2-7	TGTGCCAGCACCGCCGACAGGAACTACGAGCAGTACTTC	CASTADRNYEQYF
TRBV6-1	TRBD1	15	NA	TRBJ2-3	TGTGCCAGCAGTGCCCGGGACAGGGGGTCAGATACGCAGTATTTT	CASSARDRGSDTQYF
TRBV6-1	NA	14	NA	TRBJ2-7	TGTGCCAGCAGTCGGGTAGCGGCCTCCTACGAGCAGTACTTC	CASSRVAASYEQYF
TRBV7-9	TRBD2	14	NA	TRBJ2-5	TGTGCCAGCAGCCCCCCGGGACTAGAAGAGACCCAGTACTTC	CASSPPGLEETQYF
TRBV9	NA	14	NA	TRBJ2-2	TGTGCCAGCAGCGTAGCGGTTAACACCGGGGAGCTGTTTTTT	CASSVAVNTGELFF
TRBV2	TRBD1	13	NA	TRBJ1-2	TGTGCCAGCACCGGGACAGGAGGTGGGGGCTACACCTTC	CASTGTGGGGYTF
TRBV7-3	NA	13	few	TRBJ1-2	TGTGCCAGCAGCCTGGCTCGTGACTATGGCTACACCTTC	CASSLARDYGYTF
TRBV6-1	NA	13	NA	TRBJ1-5	TGTGCCAGCAGTGAAACGGTAAATCAGCCCCAGCATTTT	CASSETVNQPQHF
TRBV30	TRBD1	14	few	TRBJ1-4	TGTGCCTGGAGTGTACGGACAGGGGGCGCGAAACTGTTTTTT	CAWSVRTGGAKLFF
TRBV6-1	TRBD2	18	NA	TRBJ2-7	TGTGCCAGCAGTGAAACGGTCGGTGGACTAGCGGGATACTACGAGCAGTACTTC	CASSETVGGLAGYYEQYF
TRBV5-1	NA	16	NA	TRBJ1-3	TGCGCCAGCAGCTTGGAGGGTCGGGGTTCCGGAAACACCATATATTTT	CASSLEGRGSGNTIYF
TRBV28	NA	13	NA	TRBJ1-2	TGTGCCAGCAGCCTTACAGGGAACTATGGCTACACCTTC	CASSLTGNYGYTF
TRBV5-6	TRBD1	15	NA	TRBJ2-1	TGTGCCAGCAGCTTAAGGGGACAGGGAACCCATGAGCAGTTCTTC	CASSLRGQGTHEQFF
TRBV28	TRBD1	16	NA	TRBJ2-1	TGTGCCAGCAGTACACCCGGGACAGGGAGTTCAAATGAGCAGTTCTTC	CASSTPGTGSSNEQFF
TRBV5-1	TRBD1	16	few	TRBJ1-6	TGCGCCAGCAGCTTCGACAGGGTAGAAAACGGCTCACCCCTCCACTTT	CASSFDRVENGSPLHF
TRBV19	TRBD1	14	NA	TRBJ2-7	TGTGCCAGTAGGGCAGGGACAGGGATAGGCGAGCAGTACTTC	CASRAGTGIGEQYF
TRBV30	NA	15	NA	TRBJ1-6	TGTGCCTGGAGCGCCCTCCCACGGGGAGATTCACCCCTCCACTTT	CAWSALPRGDSPLHF
TRBV7-2	NA	15	NA	TRBJ2-6	TGTGCCAGCAGCTATGGCAATTCTGGGGCCAACGTCCTGACTTTC	CASSYGNSGANVLTF
TRBV7-9	TRBD1	19	NA	TRBJ2-2	TGTGCCAGCAGCTTTACCGGGACAGGGGGCTTTAAGGTCACCGGGGAGCTGTTTTTT	CASSFTGTGGFKVTGELFF
TRBV28	TRBD2	13	NA	TRBJ2-7	TGTGCCAGTACGGGACTAGCGGGAACCGAGCAGTACTTC	CASTGLAGTEQYF
TRBV28	NA	13	NA	TRBJ1-4	TGTGCCAGCAGTTTCGGGAAGGGAGGGAAACTGTTTTTT	CASSFGKGGKLFF
TRBV30	NA	15	NA	TRBJ2-7	TGTGCCTGGAGTGCCTCCTCGGGGGTGTCGCACGAGCAGTACTTC	CAWSASSGVSHEQYF